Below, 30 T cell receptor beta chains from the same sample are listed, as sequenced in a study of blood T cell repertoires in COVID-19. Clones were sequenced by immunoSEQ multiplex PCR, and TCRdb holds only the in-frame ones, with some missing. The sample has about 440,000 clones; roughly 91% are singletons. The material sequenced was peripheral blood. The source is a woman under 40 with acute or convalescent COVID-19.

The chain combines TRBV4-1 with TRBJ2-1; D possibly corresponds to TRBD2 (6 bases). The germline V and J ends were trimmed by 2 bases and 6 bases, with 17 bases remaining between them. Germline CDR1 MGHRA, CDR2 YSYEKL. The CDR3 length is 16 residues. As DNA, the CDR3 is TGCGCCAGCAGCCAACTTAGAGGGAGGACTCTCAATGAGCAGTTCTTC. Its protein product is CASSQLRGRTLNEQFF.

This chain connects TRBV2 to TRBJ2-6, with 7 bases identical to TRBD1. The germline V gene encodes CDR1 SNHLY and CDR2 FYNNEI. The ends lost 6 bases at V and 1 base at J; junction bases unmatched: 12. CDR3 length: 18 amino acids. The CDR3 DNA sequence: TGTGCCAGCAGCGGAGACAGGGTGACCCTTTCTGGGGCCAACGTCCTGACTTTC. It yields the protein CASSGDRVTLSGANVLTF.

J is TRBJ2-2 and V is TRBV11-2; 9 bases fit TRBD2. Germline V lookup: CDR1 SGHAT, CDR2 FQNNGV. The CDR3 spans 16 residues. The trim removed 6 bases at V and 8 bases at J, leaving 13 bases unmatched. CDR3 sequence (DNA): TGTGCCAGCAGAAAGCGGGGGGCGTCGTTGACAGGGGAGCTGTTTTTT. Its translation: CASRKRGASLTGELFF.

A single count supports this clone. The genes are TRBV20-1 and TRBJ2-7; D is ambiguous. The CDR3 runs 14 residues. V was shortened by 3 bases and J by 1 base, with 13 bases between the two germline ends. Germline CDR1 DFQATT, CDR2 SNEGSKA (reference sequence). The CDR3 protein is CSASGTVDSYEQYF. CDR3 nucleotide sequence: TGCAGTGCTAGTGGTACGGTCGATTCCTACGAGCAGTACTTC.

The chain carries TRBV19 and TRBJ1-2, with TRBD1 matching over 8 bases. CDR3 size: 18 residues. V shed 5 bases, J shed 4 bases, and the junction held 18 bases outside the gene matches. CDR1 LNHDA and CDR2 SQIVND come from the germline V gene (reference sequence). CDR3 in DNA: TGTGCCAGTAGTGTCCAGGGGGCCCGTAACGGGTATTCCTATGGCTACACCTTC. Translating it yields CASSVQGARNGYSYGYTF.

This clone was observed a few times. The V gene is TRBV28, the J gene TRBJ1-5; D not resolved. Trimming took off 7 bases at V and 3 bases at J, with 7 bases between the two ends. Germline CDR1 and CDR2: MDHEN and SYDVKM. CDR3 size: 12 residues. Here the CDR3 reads CASTRLNQPQHF. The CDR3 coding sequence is TGTGCCAGCACGAGGCTCAATCAGCCCCAGCATTTT.

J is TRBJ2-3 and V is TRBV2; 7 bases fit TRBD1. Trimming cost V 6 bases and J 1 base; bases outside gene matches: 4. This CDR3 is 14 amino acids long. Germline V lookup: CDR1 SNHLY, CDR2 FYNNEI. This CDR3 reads CASRKGAGTDTQYF. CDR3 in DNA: TGTGCCAGCAGAAAGGGGGCGGGCACAGATACGCAGTATTTT.

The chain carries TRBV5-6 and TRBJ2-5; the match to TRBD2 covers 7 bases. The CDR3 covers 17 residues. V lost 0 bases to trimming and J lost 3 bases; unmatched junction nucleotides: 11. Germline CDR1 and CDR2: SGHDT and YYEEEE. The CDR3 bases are TGTGCCAGCAGCTTGGTGGGCGGTGGTCTAGCGGAAGAGACCCAGTACTTC. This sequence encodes CASSLVGGGLAEETQYF.

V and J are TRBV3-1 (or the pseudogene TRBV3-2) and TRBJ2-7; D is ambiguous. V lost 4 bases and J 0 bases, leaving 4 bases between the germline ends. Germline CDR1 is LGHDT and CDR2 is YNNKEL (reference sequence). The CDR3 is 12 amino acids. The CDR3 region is CASSRSSYEQYF. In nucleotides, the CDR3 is TGTGCCAGCAGCCGCAGCTCCTACGAGCAGTACTTC.

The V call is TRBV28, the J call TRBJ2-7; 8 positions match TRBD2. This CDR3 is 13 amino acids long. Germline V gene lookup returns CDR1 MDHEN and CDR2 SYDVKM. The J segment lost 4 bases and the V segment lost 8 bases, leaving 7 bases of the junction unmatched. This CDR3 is CASSGGLGYEQYF. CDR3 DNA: TGTGCCAGCTCGGGGGGGCTAGGTTACGAGCAGTACTTC.

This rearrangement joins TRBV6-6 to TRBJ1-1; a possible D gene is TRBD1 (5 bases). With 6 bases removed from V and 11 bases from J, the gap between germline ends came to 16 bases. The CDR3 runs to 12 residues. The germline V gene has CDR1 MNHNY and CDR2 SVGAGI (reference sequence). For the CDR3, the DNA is TGTGCCAGCAGCCACCGGGGGGGTGGCGCTTTCTTT. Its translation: CASSHRGGGAFF.

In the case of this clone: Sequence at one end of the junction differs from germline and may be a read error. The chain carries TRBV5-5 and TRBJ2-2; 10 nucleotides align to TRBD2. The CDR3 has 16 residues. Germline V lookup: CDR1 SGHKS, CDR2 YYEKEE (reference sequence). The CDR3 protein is CASSGGAGSNTGELFF. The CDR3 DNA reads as TGCGCCAGCAGCGGGGGGGCAGGATCGAACACCGGGGAGCTGTTTTTT.

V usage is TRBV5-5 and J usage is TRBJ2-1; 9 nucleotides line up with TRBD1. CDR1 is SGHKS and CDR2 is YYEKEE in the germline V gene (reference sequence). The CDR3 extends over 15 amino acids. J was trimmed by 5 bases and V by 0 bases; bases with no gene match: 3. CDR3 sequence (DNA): TGTGCCAGCAGCTTGGAACAGGGGGCACACAATGAGCAGTTCTTC. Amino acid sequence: CASSLEQGAHNEQFF.

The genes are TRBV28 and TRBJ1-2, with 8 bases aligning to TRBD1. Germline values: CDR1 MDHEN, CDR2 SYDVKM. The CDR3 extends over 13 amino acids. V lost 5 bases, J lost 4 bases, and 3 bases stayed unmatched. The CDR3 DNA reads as TGTGCCAGCAGTACCGGGACAGGCTATGGCTACACCTTC. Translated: CASSTGTGYGYTF.

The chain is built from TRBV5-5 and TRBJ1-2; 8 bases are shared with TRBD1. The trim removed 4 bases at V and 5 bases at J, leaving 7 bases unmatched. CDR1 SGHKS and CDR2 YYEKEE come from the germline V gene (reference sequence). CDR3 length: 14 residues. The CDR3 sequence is CASSGDRGAYGYTF. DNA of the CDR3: TGTGCCAGCAGCGGTGACAGGGGAGCTTATGGCTACACCTTC.

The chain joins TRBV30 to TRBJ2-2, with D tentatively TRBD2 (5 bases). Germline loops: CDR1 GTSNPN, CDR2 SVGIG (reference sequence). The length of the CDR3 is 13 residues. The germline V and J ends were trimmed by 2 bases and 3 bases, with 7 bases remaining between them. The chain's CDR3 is CAWSRDHTGELFF. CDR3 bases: TGTGCCTGGAGTCGGGATCACACCGGGGAGCTGTTTTTT.

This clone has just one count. Here the CDR3 DNA reads TGTGCCAGCAGCCAAGACAGCGGGGTAGGTCAGCCCCAGCATTTT. Translated: CASSQDSGVGQPQHF. The chain employs TRBV4-2 and TRBJ1-5; unclear D gene. Trimming took 0 bases from V and 6 from J, leaving 12 bases between them. The CDR3 extends over 15 amino acids. From germline, CDR1 is LGHNA and CDR2 YNFKEQ.

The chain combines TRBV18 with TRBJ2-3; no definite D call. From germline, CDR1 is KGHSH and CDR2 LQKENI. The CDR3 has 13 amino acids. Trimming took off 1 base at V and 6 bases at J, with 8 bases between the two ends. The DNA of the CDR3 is TGTGCCAGCTCACCACTTTTAGATGATACGCAGTATTTT. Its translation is CASSPLLDDTQYF.

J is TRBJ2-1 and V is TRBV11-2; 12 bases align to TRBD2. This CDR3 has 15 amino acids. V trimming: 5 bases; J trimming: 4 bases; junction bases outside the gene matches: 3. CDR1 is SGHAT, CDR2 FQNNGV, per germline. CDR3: CASSRLAGEYNEQFF. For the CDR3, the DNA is TGTGCCAGCAGCCGACTAGCGGGGGAATACAATGAGCAGTTCTTC.

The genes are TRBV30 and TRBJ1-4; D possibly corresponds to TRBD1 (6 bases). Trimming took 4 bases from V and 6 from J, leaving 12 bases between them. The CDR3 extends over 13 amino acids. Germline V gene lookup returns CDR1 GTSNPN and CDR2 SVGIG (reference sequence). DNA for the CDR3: TGTGCCTGGACCGGGACAAGAGATGAAAAACTGTTTTTT. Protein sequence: CAWTGTRDEKLFF.

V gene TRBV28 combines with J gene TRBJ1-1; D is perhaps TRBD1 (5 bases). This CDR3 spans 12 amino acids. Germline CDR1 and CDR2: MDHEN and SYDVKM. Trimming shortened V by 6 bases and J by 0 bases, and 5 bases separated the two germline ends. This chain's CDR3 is CASSRVNTEAFF. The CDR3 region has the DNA TGTGCCAGCAGCAGGGTGAACACTGAAGCTTTCTTT.

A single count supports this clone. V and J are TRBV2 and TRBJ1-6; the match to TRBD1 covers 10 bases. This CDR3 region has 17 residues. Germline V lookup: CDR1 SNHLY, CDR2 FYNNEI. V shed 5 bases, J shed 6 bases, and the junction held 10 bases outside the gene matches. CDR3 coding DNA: TGTGCCAGCAGTTCGAGGACAGGGGGGCTAGGTAATTCACCCCTCCACTTT. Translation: CASSSRTGGLGNSPLHF.

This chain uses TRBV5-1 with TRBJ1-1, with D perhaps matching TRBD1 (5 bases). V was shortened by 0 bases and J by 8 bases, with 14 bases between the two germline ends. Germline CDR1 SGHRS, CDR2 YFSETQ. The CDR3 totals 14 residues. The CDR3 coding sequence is TGCGCCAGCAGCTTGGCCGGGGGTATGAACGAAGCTTTCTTT. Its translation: CASSLAGGMNEAFF.

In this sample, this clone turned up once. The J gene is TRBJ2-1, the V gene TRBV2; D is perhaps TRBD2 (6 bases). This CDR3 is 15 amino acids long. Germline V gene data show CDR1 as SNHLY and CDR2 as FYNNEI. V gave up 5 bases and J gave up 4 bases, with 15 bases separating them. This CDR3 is CASSRGVGRYNEQFF. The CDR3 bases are TGTGCCAGCAGTCGAGGGGTGGGGAGGTACAATGAGCAGTTCTTC.

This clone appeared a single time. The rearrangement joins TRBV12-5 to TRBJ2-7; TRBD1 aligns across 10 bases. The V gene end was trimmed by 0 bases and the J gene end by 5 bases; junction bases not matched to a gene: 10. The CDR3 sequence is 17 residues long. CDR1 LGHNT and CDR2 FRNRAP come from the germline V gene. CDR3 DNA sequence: TGTGCTAGTGGTTTGGTACTTTCCCGGGACAGGGGCCACGAGCAGTACTTC. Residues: CASGLVLSRDRGHEQYF.

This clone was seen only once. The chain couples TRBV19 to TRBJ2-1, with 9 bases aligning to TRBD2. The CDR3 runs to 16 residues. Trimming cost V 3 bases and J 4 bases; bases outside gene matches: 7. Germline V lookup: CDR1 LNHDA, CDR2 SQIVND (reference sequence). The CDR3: CASSIQARGGYNEQFF. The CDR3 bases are TGTGCCAGTAGTATCCAGGCGCGGGGGGGTTACAATGAGCAGTTCTTC.

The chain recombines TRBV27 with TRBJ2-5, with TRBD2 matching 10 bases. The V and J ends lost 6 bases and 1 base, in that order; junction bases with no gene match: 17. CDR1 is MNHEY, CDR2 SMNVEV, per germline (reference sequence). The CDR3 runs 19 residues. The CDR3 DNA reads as TGTGCCAGCAGCCCAACGTATAGCGGGGGGCCTGAACTCCAAGAGACCCAGTACTTC. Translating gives CASSPTYSGGPELQETQYF.

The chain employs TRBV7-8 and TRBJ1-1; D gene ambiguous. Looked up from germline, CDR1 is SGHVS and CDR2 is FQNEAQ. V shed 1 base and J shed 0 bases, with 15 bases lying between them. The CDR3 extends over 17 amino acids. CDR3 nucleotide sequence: TGTGCCAGCAGCTTAGGGACCAACAGCGGGCTGAACACTGAAGCTTTCTTT. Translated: CASSLGTNSGLNTEAFF.

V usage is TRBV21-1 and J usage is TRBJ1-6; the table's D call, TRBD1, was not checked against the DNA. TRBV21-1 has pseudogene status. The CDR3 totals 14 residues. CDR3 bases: TGTGCCAGCAGCAAAATACAGTCTAATTCACCCCTCCACTTT. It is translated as CASSKIQSNSPLHF.

CDR3 in DNA: TGTGCCAGCCTTATGACAGCGCTGGGCACCGGGGAGCTGTTTTTT. Translated, it gives CASLMTALGTGELFF. V usage is TRBV19 and J usage is TRBJ2-2; TRBD1 might be the D (5 bases). This CDR3 contains 15 residues. Trimming removed 9 bases at V and 4 bases at J, with 18 bases between. The germline V gene has CDR1 LNHDA and CDR2 SQIVND (reference sequence).